This T cell receptor (beta chain) was found in a study of CD8+ T cells in alopecia areata. Whole-study context: In an open-label trial, patients got 5 to 10 mg tofacitinib twice daily.

The CDR3 has 8 amino acids. The germline CDR1 and CDR2 sequences are DFQATT and SNEGSKA (reference sequence). V shed 5 bases and J shed 8 bases, with 3 bases lying between them. Reverse transcription of extracted RNA yielded cDNA, which provided the sequencing template. Assay used: immunoSEQ multiplex PCR; TCRdb lists only in-frame clones, some missing. This sample carries 150,000 to 180,000 clones, 45% to 60% of them seen once, and the ten largest clones take around 19%. This clone was detected only once. This receptor was obtained from a human donor with alopecia areata. Sample: CD8+ T cells sorted from blood, taken at week 0. The chain uses TRBV20-1 and TRBJ1-2; D gene uncertain. CDR3 in amino acids: CSAVGYTF. In DNA form, the CDR3 reads TGCAGTGCTGTAGGCTACACCTTC.